What follows are 27 T cell receptor beta chains derived from one specimen sequenced in a study of blood T cell repertoires in COVID-19. Assay: immunoSEQ multiplex PCR; the TCRdb copy retains only in-frame clones and omits some. Seen here are about 400,000 clones, roughly 86% observed once, and the top ten hold around 3%. Sequenced input: peripheral blood. The receptors derive from a human donor in a cohort sampled during active COVID-19.

The chain recombines TRBV19 with TRBJ1-1; 8 bases fit TRBD1. Germline-derived CDR1 and CDR2 are LNHDA and SQIVND (reference sequence). V gave up 10 bases and J gave up 1 base; unmatched junction bases: 8. The CDR3 consists of 14 residues. The DNA of the CDR3 is TGTGCCACCTCATACAGGGGGGCGAACACTGAAGCTTTCTTT. Translation gives CATSYRGANTEAFF. The complete variable domain, with remaining parts taken from reference TRBV19 and TRBJ1-1, reads DGGITQSPKYLFRKEGQNVTLSCEQNLNHDAMYWYRQDPGQGLRLIYYSQIVNDFQKGDIAEGYSVSREKKESFPLTVTSAQKNPTAFYLCATSYRGANTEAFFGQGTRLTVV.

This chain connects TRBV30 to TRBJ1-6; 7 bases map to TRBD1. This CDR3 is built from 14 residues. CDR1 is GTSNPN, CDR2 SVGIG, per germline (reference sequence). V dropped 4 bases and J dropped 10; count of bases not matched to a gene: 10. The CDR3 DNA reads as TGTGCCTGGACCCGGGGACAGCGGCGATCACCCCTCCACTTT. Translation: CAWTRGQRRSPLHF.

The chain carries TRBV28 and TRBJ2-7, with 7 bases identical to TRBD2. CDR3 length: 14 residues. Germline CDR1 and CDR2: MDHEN and SYDVKM. V lost 2 bases, J lost 1 base, and 2 bases stayed unmatched. CDR3 in DNA: TGTGCCAGCAGTTTAGCGGGAGCTTCCTACGAGCAGTACTTC. Protein product: CASSLAGASYEQYF.

The chain recombines TRBV30 with TRBJ1-1; unclear D gene. V was cut by 3 bases and J by 4 bases, with 12 bases left in between. The CDR3 loop spans 13 amino acids. From germline, CDR1 is GTSNPN and CDR2 SVGIG (reference sequence). The CDR3 loop reads CAWRERGGTEAFF. CDR3 DNA sequence: TGTGCCTGGAGGGAAAGAGGAGGCACTGAAGCTTTCTTT.

The rearrangement links TRBV21-1 to TRBJ2-5; TRBD1, the table's D call, lacks a check against the DNA. TRBV21-1 is a documented pseudogene. This CDR3 contains 18 residues. The chain's CDR3 is CASSAPGVPAVPRETQYF. CDR3 nucleotide sequence: TGTGCCAGCAGCGCCCCAGGGGTCCCTGCGGTACCCAGAGAGACCCAGTACTTC.

The rearrangement links TRBV6-5 to TRBJ2-6; 7 bases align to TRBD1. Losses at the gene ends were 5 bases for V and 6 bases for J; bases not matched to a gene: 4. This CDR3 has 14 amino acids. Germline V gene sequence: CDR1 MNHEY, CDR2 SVGAGI. CDR3 loop: CASSHTGEANVLTF. Written as DNA, the CDR3 is TGTGCCAGCAGTCATACAGGGGAGGCCAACGTCCTGACTTTC.

This chain links TRBV4-1 with TRBJ1-1, with TRBD1 as a possible D gene (6 bases). Germline CDR1 and CDR2: MGHRA and YSYEKL. Trimming took 2 bases from V and 5 from J, leaving 18 bases between them. There are 16 residues in the CDR3. Here the CDR3 DNA reads TGCGCCAGCAGCCAACCCCTTAAAAGGGGGAATACTGAAGCTTTCTTT. Translated, it gives CASSQPLKRGNTEAFF.

V is TRBV19 and J is TRBJ1-5; 8 bases are a match to TRBD1. The CDR3 is 15 amino acids. V gave up 6 bases and J gave up 2 bases; unmatched junction bases: 6. Germline V gene sequence: CDR1 LNHDA, CDR2 SQIVND (reference sequence). The CDR3 DNA reads TGTGCCAGTAGCTCCGGACAGGGACGCAATCAGCCCCAGCATTTT. It codes for CASSSGQGRNQPQHF.

The chain carries TRBV5-1 and TRBJ1-1; tentatively, D is TRBD1 (5 bases). The V gene's germline CDR1 is SGHRS and CDR2 YFSETQ. This CDR3 comprises 15 residues. The V and J ends lost 3 bases and 4 bases respectively, with 16 bases between them. The CDR3 region has the DNA TGCGCCAGCAGCTCCGGGTCGGGGGGTTTCACTGAAGCTTTCTTT. Protein sequence: CASSSGSGGFTEAFF.

The chain recombines TRBV7-9 with TRBJ2-2, with 7 nucleotides matching TRBD1. V lost 4 bases, J lost 5 bases, and 7 bases stayed unmatched. Germline lookup yields CDR1 SEHNR and CDR2 FQNEAQ (reference sequence). The CDR3 loop spans 15 amino acids. CDR3 nucleotides: TGTGCCAGCAGCTCGCCGGGACAGTCGACCGGGGAGCTGTTTTTT. It is translated as CASSSPGQSTGELFF.

This chain joins TRBV5-4 and TRBJ2-3, with 9 nucleotides matching TRBD1. J gave up 1 base and V 3 bases, and 15 bases lay outside the gene matches. The CDR3 totals 19 residues. The germline gives CDR1 SGHNT, CDR2 YYREEE (reference sequence). The CDR3 sequence: CASSYDRGSLEYRTDTQYF. The CDR3 bases are TGTGCCAGCAGCTACGACAGGGGGTCTCTCGAATATCGCACAGATACGCAGTATTTT.

This chain connects TRBV21-1 to TRBJ1-2; no DNA check was done on the table's D call, TRBD1. TRBV21-1 is assigned pseudogene status. CDR3 size: 14 residues. CDR3 residues: CASTDRQSNYGYTF. CDR3 coding DNA: TGTGCCAGCACCGACCGACAGTCTAACTATGGCTACACCTTC.

The chain carries TRBV27 and TRBJ2-1; D not resolved. V was clipped by 3 bases and J by 1 base, with 7 bases between them. Germline V CDR1 and CDR2: MNHEY, SMNVEV (reference sequence). This CDR3 has 14 residues. CDR3 in DNA: TGTGCCAGCAGTTTCCTCGGGTCCTACAATGAGCAGTTCTTC. Protein: CASSFLGSYNEQFF.

The genes are TRBV7-9 and TRBJ2-7, with 8 bases aligning to TRBD1. Germline trimming cut 5 bases from V and 2 bases from J; bases unmatched to any gene: 5. The CDR3 contains 14 residues. Germline V gene data show CDR1 as SEHNR and CDR2 as FQNEAQ (reference sequence). In DNA form, the CDR3 reads TGTGCCAGCAGCCCAGACAGGGGACCCTACGAGCAGTACTTC. This encodes CASSPDRGPYEQYF. The whole variable domain, remainder taken from reference TRBV7-9 and TRBJ2-7, is DTGVSQNPRHKITKRGQNVTFRCDPISEHNRLYWYRQTLGQGPEFLTYFQNEAQLEKSRLLSDRFSAERPKGSFSTLEIQRTEQGDSAMYLCASSPDRGPYEQYFGPGTRLTVT.

The chain joins TRBV29-1 to TRBJ1-2, with TRBD1 matching over 8 bases. V lost 7 bases and J lost 8; bases outside the gene matches: 9. The CDR3 has 12 residues. Per germline, CDR1 SQVTM and CDR2 ANQGSEA. The CDR3 coding sequence is TGCAGCGGAGAGAAACAGGGGGAGGGCTACACCTTC. Translated: CSGEKQGEGYTF.

This chain joins TRBV28 and TRBJ2-1; D gene unclear. The ends were cut back, 7 bases at V and 10 bases at J, with 14 bases in the middle. Germline lookup yields CDR1 MDHEN and CDR2 SYDVKM. The CDR3 totals 12 residues. CDR3 region: CASKAFEVEQFF. The CDR3 region has the DNA TGTGCCAGCAAAGCCTTCGAGGTGGAGCAGTTCTTC.

The chain's CDR3 is CASSQGLAADTQYF. CDR3 coding DNA: TGTGCCAGCAGCCAAGGACTAGCAGCAGATACGCAGTATTTT. The J gene is TRBJ2-3, the V gene TRBV7-9; 8 nucleotides agree with TRBD2. The trim removed 5 bases at V and 4 bases at J, leaving 5 bases unmatched. Per the germline V gene, CDR1 is SEHNR and CDR2 is FQNEAQ (reference sequence). This CDR3 is built from 14 residues.

Here the CDR3 DNA reads TGTGCCAGCGGCCAGGGGGGAAACACCATATATTTT. Translation: CASGQGGNTIYF. V is TRBV6-5 and J is TRBJ1-3; possible D gene TRBD1, 6 bases. The CDR3 length is 12 residues. V lost 8 bases, J lost 4 bases, and 9 bases lay in between. Germline CDR1 MNHEY, CDR2 SVGAGI.

The J gene is TRBJ2-5, the V gene TRBV7-8; 7 bases are shared with TRBD1. Germline V CDR1 and CDR2: SGHVS, FQNEAQ. V trimming: 0 bases; J trimming: 5 bases; junction bases outside the gene matches: 6. The CDR3 spans 15 residues. As DNA, the CDR3 is TGTGCCAGCAGCTTAGCGGGCAGGGGGTGGGAGACCCAGTACTTC. It translates to CASSLAGRGWETQYF.

The V call is TRBV2, the J call TRBJ1-5, with 7 bases fitting TRBD1. Losses at the gene ends were 6 bases for V and 0 bases for J; bases not matched to a gene: 5. Germline CDR1 is SNHLY and CDR2 is FYNNEI. CDR3 length: 15 amino acids. In DNA, the CDR3 is TGTGCCAGCAGCTCGGGACAGCTTAGCAATCAGCCCCAGCATTTT. Protein product: CASSSGQLSNQPQHF. Filled out from reference TRBV2 and TRBJ1-5, the complete variable domain reads EPEVTQTPSHQVTQMGQEVILRCVPISNHLYFYWYRQILGQKVEFLVSFYNNEISEKSEIFDDQFSVERPDGSNFTLKIRSTKLEDSAMYFCASSSGQLSNQPQHFGDGTRLSIL.

The rearrangement uses TRBV5-1 and TRBJ2-3; D is possibly TRBD2 (5 bases). The CDR3 is 13 amino acids. The ends were cut back, 4 bases at V and 2 bases at J, with 8 bases in the middle. CDR1 SGHRS and CDR2 YFSETQ come from the germline V gene. Written as DNA, the CDR3 is TGCGCCAGCAGCCAGCGGCCCACAGATACGCAGTATTTT. Its translation: CASSQRPTDTQYF.

The chain is built from TRBV5-1 and TRBJ1-4, with D possibly matching TRBD1 (6 bases). This CDR3 contains 16 residues. Deletions cut 4 bases from V and 4 bases from J, with 17 bases between. The germline V gene has CDR1 SGHRS and CDR2 YFSETQ. The CDR3 DNA reads as TGCGCCAGCAGCGTAGGAGCGGGACACCTTAATGAAAAACTGTTTTTT. Translation gives CASSVGAGHLNEKLFF.

The chain combines TRBV7-3 with TRBJ1-1, with D possibly TRBD1 on 5 matching bases. The CDR3 totals 15 residues. Germline V gives CDR1 SGHTA, CDR2 FQGTGA. V shed 5 bases and J shed 0 bases, with 13 bases lying between them. The CDR3 region has the DNA TGTGCCAGCAGCCTAAACCCAGGGATGAACACTGAAGCTTTCTTT. Protein: CASSLNPGMNTEAFF.

The chain combines TRBV7-2 with TRBJ2-5; 10 nucleotides line up with TRBD2. Germline V gives CDR1 SGHTA, CDR2 FQGNSA. This CDR3 has 18 residues. The junction had 17 bases not matched to a gene; V was cut back by 5 bases and J by 5 bases. The CDR3 region has the DNA TGTGCCAGCAGCGGAAGAGCGGGGGGGCCAGCCTGGGGGGAGACCCAGTACTTC. Residues: CASSGRAGGPAWGETQYF.

The chain has TRBV9 and TRBJ1-3; 10 nucleotides agree with TRBD1. V lost 4 bases to trimming and J lost 2 bases; unmatched junction nucleotides: 12. Germline V CDR1 and CDR2: SGDLS, YYNGEE. The CDR3 loop spans 18 amino acids. The CDR3 nucleotides are TGTGCCAGCAGCTCAGACGTGGGGACAGGGGCTGCTGGAAACACCATATATTTT. Amino acids: CASSSDVGTGAAGNTIYF.

V is TRBV10-3 and J is TRBJ2-2; weak D call: TRBD1 (6 bases). The CDR3 contains 16 residues. Deletions cut 3 bases from V and 1 base from J, with 12 bases between. CDR1 is ENHRY and CDR2 is SYGVKD in the germline V gene. This chain's CDR3 is CAISDPDRRNTGELFF. DNA of the CDR3: TGTGCCATCAGTGATCCCGACAGGCGGAACACCGGGGAGCTGTTTTTT.

The chain has TRBV6-5 and TRBJ2-7; D might be TRBD2 (5 bases). Germline V gene sequence: CDR1 MNHEY, CDR2 SVGAGI. This CDR3 region has 15 residues. The V end was cut by 2 bases, the J end by 4 bases, with 15 bases between. CDR3 protein: CASSYAPPRGYEQYF. For the CDR3, the DNA is TGTGCCAGCAGTTACGCCCCCCCTAGAGGGTACGAGCAGTACTTC.